These 8 T cell receptor beta chains were sequenced from one sample in a study of cytomegalovirus exposure and HLA in healthy donors. The PCR employed 60 Vbeta primers together with 13 Jbeta primers. Clones were sequenced by immunoSEQ multiplex PCR, and TCRdb holds only the in-frame ones, with some missing. The sample lists just under 95,000 clones, roughly 73% occurring once. The material sequenced was PBMCs. Receptors originate from a man in his fifties in good health and CMV-seropositive.

The rearrangement joins TRBV9 to TRBJ2-7, with D possibly being TRBD1 (6 bases). CDR3 length: 15 amino acids. Germline V gives CDR1 SGDLS, CDR2 YYNGEE. Trimming pared 2 bases from V and 3 bases from J, leaving 15 bases between. The CDR3 sequence is CASSVDTGTSYEQYF. Here the CDR3 DNA reads TGTGCCAGCAGCGTGGATACCGGGACAAGCTACGAGCAGTACTTC. Full variable domain (missing parts from reference TRBV9 and TRBJ2-7): DSGVTQTPKHLITATGQRVTLRCSPRSGDLSVYWYQQSLDQGLQFLIQYYNGEERAKGNILERFSAQQFPDLHSELNLSSLELGDSALYFCASSVDTGTSYEQYFGPGTRLTVT.

The chain has TRBV9 and TRBJ2-3; D possibly corresponds to TRBD1 (6 bases). Germline V gene lookup returns CDR1 SGDLS and CDR2 YYNGEE. CDR3 length: 14 residues. V lost 4 bases to trimming and J lost 4 bases, with 13 bases between them. CDR3 loop: CASSPTGQPDTQYF. Here the CDR3 DNA reads TGTGCCAGCAGCCCCACCGGACAGCCAGATACGCAGTATTTT.

This chain's CDR3 is CASSVDTGVTDTQYF. The CDR3 region has the DNA TGTGCCAGCAGCGTAGATACCGGGGTCACAGATACGCAGTATTTT. V usage is TRBV9 and J usage is TRBJ2-3; D is perhaps TRBD2 (5 bases). With 0 bases removed from V and 2 bases from J, the gap between germline ends came to 10 bases. Germline V gene sequence: CDR1 SGDLS, CDR2 YYNGEE. This CDR3 is 15 amino acids long.

The chain employs TRBV30 and TRBJ1-2; the D is unclear. Germline values: CDR1 GTSNPN, CDR2 SVGIG (reference sequence). Between the trimmed V and J ends, which lost 4 bases and 3 bases, there was a span of 9 bases. The CDR3 is 12 residues long. This chain's CDR3 is CAWMWRDYGYTF. Written as DNA, the CDR3 is TGTGCCTGGATGTGGAGGGACTATGGCTACACCTTC.

The chain carries TRBV7-2 and TRBJ2-6; no definite D call. The CDR3 loop spans 13 amino acids. Germline lookup yields CDR1 SGHTA and CDR2 FQGNSA. V was trimmed by 6 bases and J by 4 bases, leaving 7 bases between them. The CDR3 reads CASRSIGANVLTF. CDR3 nucleotide sequence: TGTGCCAGCAGGTCTATAGGGGCCAACGTCCTGACTTTC.

The chain carries TRBV6-5 and TRBJ1-4, with TRBD1 matching over 10 bases. The length of the CDR3 is 15 residues. The V and J ends lost 2 bases and 5 bases, in that order; junction bases with no gene match: 2. CDR1 is MNHEY, CDR2 SVGAGI, per germline. Here the CDR3 DNA reads TGTGCCAGCAGTTACGGGGACAGGGGAAATGAAAAACTGTTTTTT. Translation gives CASSYGDRGNEKLFF.

V usage is TRBV28 and J usage is TRBJ1-5; D is unclear. The CDR3 is made up of 13 amino acids. V was trimmed by 10 bases and J by 0 bases, leaving 10 bases between them. CDR1 is MDHEN, CDR2 SYDVKM, per germline. The CDR3 spells CATGVYSNQPQHF. CDR3 coding DNA: TGTGCCACCGGGGTCTATAGCAATCAGCCCCAGCATTTT.

The V gene is TRBV18, the J gene TRBJ2-3; weak D call: TRBD2 (6 bases). The CDR3 has 16 amino acids. The germline V gene encodes CDR1 KGHSH and CDR2 LQKENI. V was shortened by 6 bases and J by 0 bases, with 16 bases between the two germline ends. In DNA form, the CDR3 reads TGTGCCAGCTCCCTAGTCGGGGGAAGGAGCACAGATACGCAGTATTTT. Translated: CASSLVGGRSTDTQYF.